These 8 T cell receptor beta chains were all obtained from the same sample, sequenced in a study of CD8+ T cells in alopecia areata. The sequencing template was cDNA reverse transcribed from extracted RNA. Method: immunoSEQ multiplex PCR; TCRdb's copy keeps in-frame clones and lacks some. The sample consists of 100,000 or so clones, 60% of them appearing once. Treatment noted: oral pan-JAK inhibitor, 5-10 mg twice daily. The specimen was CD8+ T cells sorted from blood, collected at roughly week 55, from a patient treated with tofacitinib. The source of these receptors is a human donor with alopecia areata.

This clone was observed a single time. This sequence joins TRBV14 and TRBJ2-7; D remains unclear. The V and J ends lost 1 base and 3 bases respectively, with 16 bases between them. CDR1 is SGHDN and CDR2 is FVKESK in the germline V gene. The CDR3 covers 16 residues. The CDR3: CASSQGVADGHYEQYF. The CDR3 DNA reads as TGTGCCAGCAGCCAAGGCGTGGCGGATGGCCACTACGAGCAGTACTTC. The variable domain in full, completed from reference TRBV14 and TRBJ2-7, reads EAGVTQFPSHSVIEKGQTVTLRCDPISGHDNLYWYRRVMGKEIKFLLHFVKESKQDESGMPNNRFLAERTGGTYSTLKVQPAELEDSGVYFCASSQGVADGHYEQYFGPGTRLTVT.

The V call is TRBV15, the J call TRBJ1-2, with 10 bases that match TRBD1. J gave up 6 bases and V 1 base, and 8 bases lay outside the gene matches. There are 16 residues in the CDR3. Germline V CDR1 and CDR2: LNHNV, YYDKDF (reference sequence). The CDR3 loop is CATSRAPGTGDDGYTF. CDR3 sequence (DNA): TGTGCCACCAGCAGAGCACCCGGGACAGGGGATGATGGCTACACCTTC.

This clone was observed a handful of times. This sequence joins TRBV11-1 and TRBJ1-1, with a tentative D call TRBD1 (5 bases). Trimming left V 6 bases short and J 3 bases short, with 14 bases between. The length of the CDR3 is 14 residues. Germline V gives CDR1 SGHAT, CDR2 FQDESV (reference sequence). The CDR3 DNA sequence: TGTGCCAGCAGGAACAGGCTCGAGGACACTGAAGCTTTCTTT. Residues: CASRNRLEDTEAFF.

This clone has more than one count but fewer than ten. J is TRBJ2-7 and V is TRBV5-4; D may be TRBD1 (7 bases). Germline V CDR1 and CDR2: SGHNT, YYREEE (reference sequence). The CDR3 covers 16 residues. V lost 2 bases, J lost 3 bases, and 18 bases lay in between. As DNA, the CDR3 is TGTGCCAGCAGCTTAGCCCGGACAGGACTAAACTACGAGCAGTACTTC. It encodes CASSLARTGLNYEQYF.

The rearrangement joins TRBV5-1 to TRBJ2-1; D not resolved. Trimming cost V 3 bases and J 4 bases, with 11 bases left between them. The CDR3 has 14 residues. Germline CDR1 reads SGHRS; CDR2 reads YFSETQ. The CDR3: CASSYQDQYNEQFF. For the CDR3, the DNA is TGCGCCAGCAGCTATCAGGACCAGTACAATGAGCAGTTCTTC.

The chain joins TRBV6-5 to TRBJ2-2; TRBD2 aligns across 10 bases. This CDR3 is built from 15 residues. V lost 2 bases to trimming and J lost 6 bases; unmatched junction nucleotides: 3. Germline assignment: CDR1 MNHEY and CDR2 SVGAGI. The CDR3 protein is CASSYGAGGSGELFF. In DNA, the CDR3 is TGTGCCAGCAGTTACGGAGCGGGGGGGTCCGGGGAGCTGTTTTTT.

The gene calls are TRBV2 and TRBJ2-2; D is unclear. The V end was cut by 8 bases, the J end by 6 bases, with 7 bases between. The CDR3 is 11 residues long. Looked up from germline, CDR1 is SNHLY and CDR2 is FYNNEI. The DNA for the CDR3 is TGTGCCAGCTCAGTCGCCGGGGAGCTGTTTTTT. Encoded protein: CASSVAGELFF.

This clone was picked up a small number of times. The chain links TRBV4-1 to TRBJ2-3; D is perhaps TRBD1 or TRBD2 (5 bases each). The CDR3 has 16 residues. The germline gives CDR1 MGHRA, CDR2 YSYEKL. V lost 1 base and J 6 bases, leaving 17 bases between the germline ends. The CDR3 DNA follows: TGCGCCAGCAGCCAAGTAGTCGAACGACGGGGCGATACGCAGTATTTT. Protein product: CASSQVVERRGDTQYF.